Following are 22 T cell receptor beta chains from one sample sequenced in a study of blood T cell repertoires in COVID-19. Sequenced by immunoSEQ multiplex PCR; TCRdb stores in-frame clones only, minus some. Of approximately 670,000 clones in the sample, about 90% are singletons; the top ten hold approximately 0.3%. The sample taken for sequencing was peripheral blood. Receptors were obtained from a young woman with acute or convalescent COVID-19.

The rearrangement uses TRBV4-1 and TRBJ1-5; the match to TRBD1 covers 9 bases. Germline lookup yields CDR1 MGHRA and CDR2 YSYEKL. CDR3 length: 16 residues. Losses at the gene ends were 1 base for V and 5 bases for J; bases not matched to a gene: 6. The CDR3 spells CASSQVNRGLDQPQHF. The CDR3, as DNA: TGCGCCAGCAGCCAAGTGAACAGGGGGCTGGATCAGCCCCAGCATTTT.

The chain joins TRBV5-6 to TRBJ1-6; D not certain. Germline loops: CDR1 SGHDT, CDR2 YYEEEE. The length of the CDR3 is 13 residues. Trimming left V 2 bases short and J 7 bases short, with 7 bases between. CDR3 coding DNA: TGTGCCAGCAGCTTAGCGAGAAATTCACCCCTCCACTTT. Protein: CASSLARNSPLHF.

The chain joins TRBV19 to TRBJ2-2; no clear D. The ends were cut back, 2 bases at V and 9 bases at J, with 10 bases in the middle. Germline CDR1 and CDR2: LNHDA and SQIVND (reference sequence). The CDR3 length is 13 residues. CDR3 sequence reads: CASSIMTGRELFF. In DNA, the CDR3 is TGTGCCAGTAGTATAATGACGGGTCGGGAGCTGTTTTTT.

The chain employs TRBV6-5 and TRBJ1-2; 7 bases fit TRBD1. Germline values: CDR1 MNHEY, CDR2 SVGAGI. V was clipped by 5 bases and J by 5 bases; unmatched bases: 8. The CDR3 consists of 14 residues. The chain's CDR3 is CASSRQGSFYGYTF. The CDR3 DNA is TGTGCCAGCAGTAGACAGGGTTCGTTTTATGGCTACACCTTC.

The genes are TRBV19 and TRBJ1-1; tentative D call: TRBD1 (5 bases). CDR1 and CDR2 from the germline V gene are LNHDA and SQIVND (reference sequence). V lost 7 bases to trimming and J lost 1 base, with 13 bases between them. The CDR3 is 14 amino acids. The CDR3 coding sequence is TGTGCCAGTACCCTCCGACAGACGAACACTGAAGCTTTCTTT. Its translation is CASTLRQTNTEAFF.

The rearrangement joins TRBV24-1 to TRBJ2-3; 7 nucleotides agree with TRBD2. J lost 6 bases, V lost 6 bases, and 14 bases had no gene match. This CDR3 is built from 16 residues. Germline V gives CDR1 KGHDR, CDR2 SFDVKD. DNA for the CDR3: TGTGCCACCAGTTTGGGGAGGGGCGCGGTGCGGGATACGCAGTATTTT. Translating gives CATSLGRGAVRDTQYF.

The chain employs TRBV7-9 and TRBJ1-2; TRBD1 matches 10 bases. Germline V CDR1 and CDR2: SEHNR, FQNEAQ (reference sequence). CDR3 length: 15 residues. Trimming took 4 bases from V and 5 from J; bases not matched to a gene: 7. In nucleotides, the CDR3 is TGTGCCAGCAGCTCTGACAGGGGGCTGGGTTATGGCTACACCTTC. It yields the protein CASSSDRGLGYGYTF. Together with reference TRBV7-9 and TRBJ1-2, the CDR3 gives the full variable domain: DTGVSQNPRHKITKRGQNVTFRCDPISEHNRLYWYRQTLGQGPEFLTYFQNEAQLEKSRLLSDRFSAERPKGSFSTLEIQRTEQGDSAMYLCASSSDRGLGYGYTFGSGTRLTVV.

The rearrangement links TRBV12-3 or TRBV12-4 to TRBJ2-3; TRBD2 aligns across 8 bases. The CDR3 length is 13 residues. The V gene end was trimmed by 3 bases and the J gene end by 6 bases; junction bases not matched to a gene: 2. The CDR3 spells CASSFQRGDTQYF. Here the CDR3 DNA reads TGTGCCAGCAGTTTCCAGCGGGGGGATACGCAGTATTTT.

The rearrangement links TRBV10-3 to TRBJ2-2; the D gene is possibly TRBD1 (6 bases). CDR3 length equals 14 residues. The germline V gene has CDR1 ENHRY and CDR2 SYGVKD. V was clipped by 8 bases and J by 7 bases, with 17 bases between them. CDR3 amino acids: CAIARQQGGGELFF. CDR3 DNA sequence: TGTGCCATCGCCCGCCAACAGGGTGGCGGGGAGCTGTTTTTT.

The rearrangement uses TRBV15 and TRBJ2-7; TRBD2 agrees at 9 bases. The CDR3 is 13 residues long. Trimming at V came to 11 bases and at J to 1 base, leaving 6 bases not matched to a gene. Looked up from germline, CDR1 is LNHNV and CDR2 is YYDKDF (reference sequence). The CDR3, as DNA: TGTGCCTCAGCGGGGGGCAATTCCTACGAGCAGTACTTC. Translated: CASAGGNSYEQYF.

J is TRBJ1-2 and V is TRBV18; 9 bases align to TRBD1. This CDR3 is 15 amino acids long. Germline V gene lookup returns CDR1 KGHSH and CDR2 LQKENI. V gave up 3 bases and J gave up 2 bases; unmatched junction bases: 4. CDR3 nucleotides: TGTGCCAGCTCACCCGGGACAGGGACCAACTATGGCTACACCTTC. The encoded protein is CASSPGTGTNYGYTF.

The chain carries TRBV2 and TRBJ1-2; D is undetermined. V shed 3 bases and J shed 5 bases, with 10 bases lying between them. The CDR3 is made up of 13 amino acids. Looked up from germline, CDR1 is SNHLY and CDR2 is FYNNEI. CDR3 bases: TGTGCCAGCAGTGATCCCCTATCTTATGGCTACACCTTC. It specifies CASSDPLSYGYTF.

The gene calls are TRBV5-1 and TRBJ1-1, with 11 nucleotides matching TRBD1. J lost 1 base, V lost 4 bases, and 6 bases had no gene match. Germline lookup yields CDR1 SGHRS and CDR2 YFSETQ. The CDR3 consists of 16 residues. The CDR3 protein is CASSGWTGGPNTEAFF. The CDR3 DNA reads TGCGCCAGCAGCGGCTGGACAGGGGGCCCGAACACTGAAGCTTTCTTT.

This chain joins TRBV2 and TRBJ1-4, with D perhaps TRBD1 (5 bases). Trimming stripped 6 bases from V and 3 bases from J, with 17 bases between. The CDR3 has 16 amino acids. In germline, CDR1 is SNHLY, CDR2 FYNNEI. As DNA, the CDR3 is TGTGCCAGCAGGCGCAACCGGGCAGGGTCTAATGAAAAACTGTTTTTT. Its protein is CASRRNRAGSNEKLFF.

The table lists this clone with a count of one. The chain couples TRBV14 to TRBJ1-3, with D perhaps TRBD1 (6 bases). CDR3 size: 15 residues. V lost 2 bases to trimming and J lost 0 bases, with 8 bases between them. Per the germline V gene, CDR1 is SGHDN and CDR2 is FVKESK. The DNA of the CDR3 is TGTGCCAGCAGCCAATACAGGGCCTCTGGAAACACCATATATTTT. Translating it yields CASSQYRASGNTIYF.

This clone was picked up a small number of times. The J gene is TRBJ2-7, the V gene TRBV7-9, with D hard to call. The CDR3 totals 12 residues. Germline CDR1 and CDR2: SEHNR and FQNEAQ (reference sequence). Trimming removed 4 bases at V and 4 bases at J, with 8 bases between. DNA for the CDR3: TGTGCCAGCAGCTCTGAGCTGTACGAGCAGTACTTC. It translates to CASSSELYEQYF.

The J gene is TRBJ1-1, the V gene TRBV5-1; D may be TRBD1 (5 bases). Trimming removed 4 bases from V and 1 base from J, with 11 bases in between. In germline, CDR1 is SGHRS, CDR2 YFSETQ. The CDR3 is 14 residues long. In nucleotides, the CDR3 is TGCGCCAGCAGCCTGGCGACAGCGAACACTGAAGCTTTCTTT. This translates into CASSLATANTEAFF. The full variable domain, rest sourced from reference TRBV5-1 and TRBJ1-1, is KAGVTQTPRYLIKTRGQQVTLSCSPISGHRSVSWYQQTPGQGLQFLFEYFSETQRNKGNFPGRFSGRQFSNSRSEMNVSTLELGDSALYLCASSLATANTEAFFGQGTRLTVV.

The chain uses TRBV4-3 and TRBJ2-7; 8 bases align to TRBD1. This CDR3 region has 14 residues. Germline loops: CDR1 LGHNA, CDR2 YSLEER. Trimming cost V 5 bases and J 5 bases; bases outside gene matches: 8. CDR3 nucleotides: TGCGCCAGCAGCTCAGGACAGGGATCCGACGAGCAGTACTTC. Its translation is CASSSGQGSDEQYF.

The CDR3 region has the DNA TGCGCCAGCAGCCAAGGTTGGCGGACTGAAGCTTTCTTT. Translated: CASSQGWRTEAFF. The chain couples TRBV4-3 to TRBJ1-1; no definite D call. Deletions cut 1 base from V and 5 bases from J, with 8 bases between. This CDR3 has 13 amino acids. Germline V gives CDR1 LGHNA, CDR2 YSLEER.

The chain uses TRBV4-1 and TRBJ2-7; 7 bases line up with TRBD1. V trimming: 1 base; J trimming: 6 bases; junction bases outside the gene matches: 9. The germline V gene encodes CDR1 MGHRA and CDR2 YSYEKL. This CDR3 has 15 amino acids. The CDR3 reads CASSQGRDSWVEQYF. The DNA of the CDR3 is TGCGCCAGCAGCCAAGGAAGGGACAGCTGGGTCGAGCAGTACTTC.

With regard to this clone: This sample includes further DNA sequences coding for the same CDR3. The chain recombines TRBV10-3 with TRBJ2-3; 8 nucleotides match TRBD2. The CDR3 covers 15 residues. Germline CDR1 ENHRY, CDR2 SYGVKD. Trimming removed 2 bases from V and 2 bases from J; junction bases left unmatched: 3. This chain's CDR3 is CAISESGGPTDTQYF. CDR3 in DNA: TGTGCCATCAGTGAGAGCGGGGGTCCCACAGATACGCAGTATTTT.

The chain combines TRBV19 with TRBJ1-1; D possibly corresponds to TRBD1 (6 bases). This CDR3 region has 15 residues. Germline lookup yields CDR1 LNHDA and CDR2 SQIVND (reference sequence). Trimming shortened V by 2 bases and J by 0 bases, and 10 bases separated the two germline ends. The CDR3 nucleotides read TGTGCCAGTAGTATAACAGGGCGGCTGAACACTGAAGCTTTCTTT. It specifies CASSITGRLNTEAFF. Looking up the rest from reference TRBV19 and TRBJ1-1 gives the full variable domain: DGGITQSPKYLFRKEGQNVTLSCEQNLNHDAMYWYRQDPGQGLRLIYYSQIVNDFQKGDIAEGYSVSREKKESFPLTVTSAQKNPTAFYLCASSITGRLNTEAFFGQGTRLTVV.